This T cell receptor (beta chain) was sequenced during a study of identical twins. The germline V gene encodes CDR1 MGHRA and CDR2 YSYEKL. The CDR3 sequence is 15 residues long. Trimming removed 5 bases from V and 8 bases from J, with 19 bases in between. This clonotype was detected many times. TCRdb re-called the 5' RACE reads with MiXCR, one entry per CDR3 protein. The data contain about 290,000 distinct CDR3 sequences, roughly 9.7% of them singletons. These data are also associated with another study on yellow fever vaccine responses in identical twins.

The specimen was CD8+ T cells sorted from blood. J is TRBJ2-1 and V is TRBV4-1, with a weak D call TRBD2 (7 bases). This sequence was found in a woman between 18 and 29 years old in good health. The CDR3 sequence is CASSDGGQSAYEQFF. The CDR3 DNA follows: TGCGCCAGCAGCGACGGGGGGCAGTCCGCCTATGAGCAGTTCTTC.